This is a list of T cell receptor beta chains from one sample in a study of OX40 agonist ivuxolimab in advanced cancers. The table came from immunoSEQ multiplex PCR; TCRdb's copy has only in-frame clones and leaves some out. The table includes some 17,000 clones, 85% to 90% detected once. Sequenced material: CD4+ or CD8+ T cells sorted from blood, taken in a trial of the OX40 agonist ivuxolimab. These receptors originate from an adult with an advanced solid tumor such as melanoma, head and neck, liver or kidney cancer. Each CDR3 is given with its conserved first and last residue. D genes are given only for firm matches. Only some rows state a clone size, as once, few, many or a class for expanded clones.

clone size,D gene,J gene,V gene,CDR3 protein,CDR3 DNA
NA,TRBD1,TRBJ2-7,TRBV28,CASSLTGATEQYF,TGTGCCAGCAGTCTCACAGGGGCTACAGAGCAGTACTTC
NA,NA,TRBJ2-5,TRBV7-9,CASSFGRGRETQYF,TGTGCCAGCAGCTTTGGGAGGGGGCGAGAGACCCAGTACTTC
NA,NA,TRBJ1-2,TRBV19,CASSTYQGSRGGYTF,TGTGCCAGTAGTACCTACCAGGGGTCTAGAGGTGGCTACACCTTC
once,TRBD2,TRBJ2-3,TRBV7-9,CASSLWPGGPIDTQYF,TGTGCCAGCAGCTTATGGCCGGGAGGGCCGATAGATACGCAGTATTTT
once,NA,TRBJ1-2,TRBV6-5,CASSYSVTGSYGYTF,TGTGCCAGCAGTTACTCGGTTACAGGGAGCTATGGCTACACCTTC
NA,NA,TRBJ2-1,TRBV27,CASSSPGHQEYNEQFF,TGTGCCAGCAGTTCCCCGGGCCACCAGGAGTACAATGAGCAGTTCTTC
NA,TRBD2,TRBJ2-7,TRBV6-1,CASRRLAGEVEQYF,TGTGCCAGCAGGCGACTAGCGGGAGAGGTCGAGCAGTACTTC
NA,NA,TRBJ2-1,TRBV19,CASSIALYNEQFF,TGTGCCAGTAGTATAGCCCTATACAATGAGCAGTTCTTC
NA,NA,TRBJ2-4,TRBV5-6,CASSLDWVEENIQYF,TGTGCCAGCAGCTTGGACTGGGTTGAGGAAAACATTCAGTACTTC
NA,TRBD2,TRBJ2-1,TRBV19,CASSIGGRVYNEQFF,TGTGCCAGTAGTATTGGCGGGAGAGTCTACAATGAGCAGTTCTTC
NA,TRBD1,TRBJ2-5,TRBV7-6,CASSLGTGKETQYF,TGTGCCAGCAGCTTGGGGACAGGGAAAGAGACCCAGTACTTC
NA,NA,TRBJ2-3,TRBV7-9,CASSSRGIHTDTQYF,TGTGCCAGCAGCTCTCGTGGGATTCACACAGATACGCAGTATTTT
NA,TRBD1,TRBJ1-1,TRBV30,CAWSDTDRGVAFF,TGTGCCTGGAGCGATACGGACAGGGGGGTTGCTTTCTTT
NA,NA,TRBJ1-5,TRBV27,CASSFRGSQPQHF,TGTGCCAGCAGTTTCAGGGGTTCTCAGCCCCAGCATTTT
NA,NA,TRBJ1-2,TRBV6-1,CASAGDGYYGYTF,TGTGCCAGCGCAGGGGACGGATATTATGGCTACACCTTC
NA,NA,TRBJ1-2,TRBV6-6,CASRNYGYTF,TGTGCCAGCAGGAACTATGGCTACACCTTC
NA,NA,TRBJ1-1,TRBV7-8,CSSSLEGPTEAFF,TGTTCCAGCAGCTTGGAGGGGCCCACTGAAGCTTTCTTT
NA,NA,TRBJ2-7,TRBV27,CASNPFRGLYEQYF,TGTGCCAGCAACCCATTTAGGGGCCTTTACGAGCAGTACTTC
NA,TRBD2,TRBJ2-7,TRBV19,CASSIGTTPYEQYF,TGTGCCAGTAGTATCGGGACTACTCCGTACGAGCAGTACTTC
NA,NA,TRBJ2-7,TRBV15,CATLAEGGASGQYF,TGTGCCACCTTGGCTGAAGGGGGGGCCTCGGGGCAGTACTTC
few,TRBD1,TRBJ1-1,TRBV13,CASSARTGRLTEAFF,TGTGCCAGCAGCGCTAGGACAGGGAGATTAACTGAAGCTTTCTTT
many,TRBD2,TRBJ2-7,TRBV7-8,CASSPVQRGPTYEQYF,TGTGCCAGCAGCCCGGTTCAGCGGGGGCCAACCTACGAGCAGTACTTC
NA,TRBD1,TRBJ2-7,TRBV27,CASSLIRDRSYEQYF,TGTGCCAGCAGTTTAATTCGGGACAGATCCTACGAGCAGTACTTC
once,TRBD1,TRBJ2-7,TRBV15,CATSPQGPGSYEQYF,TGTGCCACCAGCCCACAGGGGCCAGGCTCCTACGAGCAGTACTTC
NA,TRBD1,TRBJ1-6,TRBV6-1,CASTGQDNSPLHF,TGTGCCAGCACCGGACAGGATAATTCACCCCTCCACTTT
NA,NA,TRBJ1-4,TRBV2,CATGRAWGEKLFF,TGTGCCACCGGGCGGGCCTGGGGTGAAAAACTGTTTTTT
NA,NA,TRBJ2-7,TRBV10-3,CASKREGTYEQYF,TGTGCCAGCAAAAGGGAAGGAACATACGAGCAGTACTTC
NA,NA,TRBJ2-5,TRBV13,CASSLALRGGETQYF,TGTGCCAGCAGCTTGGCTCTCAGGGGGGGGGAGACCCAGTACTTC
NA,TRBD1,TRBJ2-7,TRBV27,CASGGQGTYEQYF,TGTGCCAGCGGGGGACAGGGAACCTACGAGCAGTACTTC
NA,NA,TRBJ2-3,TRBV27,CASRESGVTDTQYF,TGTGCCAGCAGGGAATCAGGGGTAACAGATACGCAGTATTTT
NA,TRBD2,TRBJ2-3,TRBV7-2,CASSKTSGHTDTQYF,TGTGCCAGCAGCAAGACTAGCGGCCACACAGATACGCAGTATTTT
NA,NA,TRBJ2-1,TRBV21-1,CASSARLAGGSAYEQFF,TGTGCCAGCAGCGCCCGACTAGCGGGAGGTAGTGCGTATGAGCAGTTCTTC
NA,NA,TRBJ1-5,TRBV5-5,CASSALEVGNQPQHF,TGTGCCAGCAGCGCCCTAGAGGTTGGCAATCAGCCCCAGCATTTT